This TCR beta chain comes out of a study of identifying expanded T cells in peripheral blood. Measured with immunoSEQ multiplex PCR; TCRdb has only the in-frame clones, and not every one. This sample yields 110,000 or so clones, of which 88% are seen a single time; roughly 7.6% belongs to the top ten. Germline CDR1 is SGHTA and CDR2 is FQGNSA. V lost 5 bases, J lost 8 bases, and 11 bases stayed unmatched. The CDR3 contains 15 residues. The material sequenced was blood. V gene TRBV7-2 combines with J gene TRBJ2-5, with TRBD2 identical over 10 bases. This TCR derives from a person aged 18 to 75 in good health. The CDR3: CASSGRALAGDTQYF. As DNA, the CDR3 is TGTGCCAGCAGCGGAAGAGCGCTAGCGGGAGACACCCAGTACTTC.